Following are 7 T cell receptor beta chains from one sample sequenced in a study of T cells in tuberculosis. Measured with immunoSEQ multiplex PCR; TCRdb has only the in-frame clones, and not every one. This sample has some 30,000 clones, with roughly nine tenths found just once. Time point here: new active TB diagnosis, blood taken before or within 7 days of starting treatment. The input for sequencing was PBMCs, taken at tuberculosis diagnosis. Source of these receptors: an adult with tuberculosis.

This clone was found a few times. The chain has TRBV29-1 and TRBJ1-5, with 7 positions matching TRBD1. This CDR3 is built from 13 residues. Per germline, CDR1 SQVTM and CDR2 ANQGSEA. The V segment lost 4 bases and the J segment 4 bases; nucleotides outside the gene matches: 4. The CDR3 reads CSVGDSFNQPQHF. The CDR3 bases are TGCAGCGTTGGGGACAGTTTTAATCAGCCCCAGCATTTT.

This chain links TRBV20-1 with TRBJ1-1; D not certain. V shed 3 bases and J shed 10 bases, with 12 bases lying between them. CDR3 length: 11 amino acids. The germline V gene has CDR1 DFQATT and CDR2 SNEGSKA (reference sequence). CDR3 DNA: TGCAGTGCTAGGCCGCCGGTAGCAGCTTTCTTT. Its translation: CSARPPVAAFF.

The chain combines TRBV7-9 with TRBJ1-2, with TRBD1 identical over 7 bases. CDR1 and CDR2 from the germline V gene are SEHNR and FQNEAQ (reference sequence). Trimming took 6 bases from V and 2 from J; bases not matched to a gene: 6. This CDR3 has 14 residues. CDR3 in DNA: TGTGCCAGCAGACGGCCGGGACAGAACTATGGCTACACCTTC. Amino acid sequence: CASRRPGQNYGYTF.

V gene TRBV25-1 combines with J gene TRBJ2-7; 11 bases are shared with TRBD1. Per the germline V gene, CDR1 is MGHDK and CDR2 is SYGVNS. J was trimmed by 0 bases and V by 3 bases; bases with no gene match: 10. The CDR3 spans 18 residues. DNA of the CDR3: TGTGCCAGCAGTGAGTCATATGCCGGGACAGGGGGCTCCTACGAGCAGTACTTC. It translates to CASSESYAGTGGSYEQYF.

The chain is built from TRBV14 and TRBJ2-7, with 7 bases identical to TRBD2. The CDR3 contains 13 residues. Germline CDR1 and CDR2: SGHDN and FVKESK. V shed 4 bases, J shed 7 bases, and the junction held 7 bases outside the gene matches. This CDR3 is CASSPTGAGEQYF. The DNA for the CDR3 is TGTGCCAGCAGCCCAACAGGAGCGGGAGAGCAGTACTTC.

DNA of the CDR3: TGTGCCAGCAGCAAACTTCAGGGACAAGCCAAAAACATTCAGTACTTC. Encoded protein: CASSKLQGQAKNIQYF. The chain links TRBV21-1 to TRBJ2-4; the tabulated D call, TRBD1, remains unverified against the DNA. TRBV21-1 corresponds to a pseudogene. The CDR3 has 16 amino acids.

This chain connects TRBV12-5 to TRBJ2-7; possibly TRBD1 for D (7 bases). The CDR3 spans 16 residues. The V gene lost 0 bases and the J gene lost 1 base, with 13 bases spanning the gap. CDR1 LGHNT and CDR2 FRNRAP come from the germline V gene. CDR3 DNA: TGTGCTAGTGGTTTGGTCTTGACAGGGACTTCCTACGAGCAGTACTTC. This encodes CASGLVLTGTSYEQYF.